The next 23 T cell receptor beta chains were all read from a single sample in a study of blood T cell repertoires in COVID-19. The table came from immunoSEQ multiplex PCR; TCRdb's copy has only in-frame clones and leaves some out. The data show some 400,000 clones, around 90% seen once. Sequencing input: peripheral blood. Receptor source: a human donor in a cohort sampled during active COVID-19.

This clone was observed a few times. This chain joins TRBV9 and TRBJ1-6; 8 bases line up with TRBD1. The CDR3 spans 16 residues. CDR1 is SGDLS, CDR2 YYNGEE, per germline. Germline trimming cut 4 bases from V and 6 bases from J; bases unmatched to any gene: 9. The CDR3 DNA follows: TGTGCCAGCAGCCCTACGGGACAGGAGGGTAATTCACCCCTCCACTTT. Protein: CASSPTGQEGNSPLHF.

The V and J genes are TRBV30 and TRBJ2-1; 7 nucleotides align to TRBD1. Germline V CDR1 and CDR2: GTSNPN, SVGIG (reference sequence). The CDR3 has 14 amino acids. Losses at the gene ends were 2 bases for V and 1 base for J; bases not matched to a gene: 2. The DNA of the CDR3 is TGTGCCTGGAGTTCCAGGGGGTCCTACAATGAGCAGTTCTTC. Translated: CAWSSRGSYNEQFF.

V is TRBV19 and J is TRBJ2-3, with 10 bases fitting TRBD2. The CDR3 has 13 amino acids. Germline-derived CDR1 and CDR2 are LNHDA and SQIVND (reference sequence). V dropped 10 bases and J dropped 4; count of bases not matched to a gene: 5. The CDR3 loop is CATRSGGADTQYF. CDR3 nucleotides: TGTGCCACCCGAAGCGGGGGGGCAGATACGCAGTATTTT. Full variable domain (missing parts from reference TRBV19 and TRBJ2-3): DGGITQSPKYLFRKEGQNVTLSCEQNLNHDAMYWYRQDPGQGLRLIYYSQIVNDFQKGDIAEGYSVSREKKESFPLTVTSAQKNPTAFYLCATRSGGADTQYFGPGTRLTVL.

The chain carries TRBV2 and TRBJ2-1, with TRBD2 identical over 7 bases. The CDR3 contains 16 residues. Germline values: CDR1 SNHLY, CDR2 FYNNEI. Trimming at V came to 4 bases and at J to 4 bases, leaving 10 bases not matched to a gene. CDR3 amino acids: CASSVRSRGLYNEQFF. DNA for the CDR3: TGTGCCAGCAGTGTCCGGTCGCGGGGGTTATACAATGAGCAGTTCTTC.

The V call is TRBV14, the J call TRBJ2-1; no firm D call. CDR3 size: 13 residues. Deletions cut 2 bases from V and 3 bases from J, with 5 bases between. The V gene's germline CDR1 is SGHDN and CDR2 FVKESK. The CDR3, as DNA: TGTGCCAGCAGCCAATTTAGCTACAATGAGCAGTTCTTC. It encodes CASSQFSYNEQFF.

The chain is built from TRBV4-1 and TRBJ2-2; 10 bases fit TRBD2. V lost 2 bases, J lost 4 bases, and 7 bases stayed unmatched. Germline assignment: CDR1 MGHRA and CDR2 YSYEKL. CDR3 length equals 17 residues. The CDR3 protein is CASSQSLAGVRTGELFF. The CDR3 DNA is TGCGCCAGCAGCCAATCCCTAGCGGGAGTTCGCACCGGGGAGCTGTTTTTT.

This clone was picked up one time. The CDR3 DNA sequence: TGTGCCAGCAGCCGCGGTAGCGGGAGGACAGATACGCAGTATTTT. This codes for CASSRGSGRTDTQYF. V gene TRBV7-9 combines with J gene TRBJ2-3; 10 bases agree with TRBD2. Losses at the gene ends were 5 bases for V and 3 bases for J; bases not matched to a gene: 5. CDR3 size: 15 residues. Germline V gene lookup returns CDR1 SEHNR and CDR2 FQNEAQ (reference sequence). Complete variable domain (other parts from reference TRBV7-9 and TRBJ2-3): DTGVSQNPRHKITKRGQNVTFRCDPISEHNRLYWYRQTLGQGPEFLTYFQNEAQLEKSRLLSDRFSAERPKGSFSTLEIQRTEQGDSAMYLCASSRGSGRTDTQYFGPGTRLTVL.

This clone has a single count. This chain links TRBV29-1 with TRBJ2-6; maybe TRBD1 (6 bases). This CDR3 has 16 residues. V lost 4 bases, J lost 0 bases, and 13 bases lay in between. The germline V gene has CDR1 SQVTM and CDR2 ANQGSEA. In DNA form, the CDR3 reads TGCAGCGTTGGGGTAGGGGGTTACTCTGGGGCCAACGTCCTGACTTTC. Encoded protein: CSVGVGGYSGANVLTF.

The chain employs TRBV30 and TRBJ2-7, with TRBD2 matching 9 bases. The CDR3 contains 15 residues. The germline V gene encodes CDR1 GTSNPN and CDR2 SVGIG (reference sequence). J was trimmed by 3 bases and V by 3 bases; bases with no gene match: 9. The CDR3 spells CAWSQPSGINYEQYF. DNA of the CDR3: TGTGCCTGGAGCCAACCTAGCGGGATAAACTACGAGCAGTACTTC.

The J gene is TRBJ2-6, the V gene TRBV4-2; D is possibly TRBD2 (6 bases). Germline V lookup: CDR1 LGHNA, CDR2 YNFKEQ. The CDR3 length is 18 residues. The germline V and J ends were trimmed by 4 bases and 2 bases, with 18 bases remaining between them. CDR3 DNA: TGTGCCAGCAGCCTAACCCTTATGAGGGAGGCTGGGGCCAACGTCCTGACTTTC. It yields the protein CASSLTLMREAGANVLTF.

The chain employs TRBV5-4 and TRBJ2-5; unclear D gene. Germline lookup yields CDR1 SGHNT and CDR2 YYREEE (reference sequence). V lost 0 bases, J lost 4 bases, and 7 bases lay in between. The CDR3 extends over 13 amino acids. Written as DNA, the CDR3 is TGTGCCAGCAGCTTGGTCCCGGTAGAGACCCAGTACTTC. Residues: CASSLVPVETQYF.

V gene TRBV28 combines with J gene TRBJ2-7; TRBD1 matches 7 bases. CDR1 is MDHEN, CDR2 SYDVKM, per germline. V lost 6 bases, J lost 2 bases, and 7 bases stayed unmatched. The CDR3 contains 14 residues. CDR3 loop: CASSQGDRTYEQYF. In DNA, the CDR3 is TGTGCCAGCAGCCAAGGGGACAGAACCTACGAGCAGTACTTC.

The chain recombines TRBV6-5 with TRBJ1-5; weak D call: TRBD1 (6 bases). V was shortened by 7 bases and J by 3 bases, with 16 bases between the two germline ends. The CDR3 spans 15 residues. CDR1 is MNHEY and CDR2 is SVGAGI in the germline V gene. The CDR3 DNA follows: TGTGCCAGCACTGCCGGGGGGCTCTACAATCAGCCCCAGCATTTT. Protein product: CASTAGGLYNQPQHF.

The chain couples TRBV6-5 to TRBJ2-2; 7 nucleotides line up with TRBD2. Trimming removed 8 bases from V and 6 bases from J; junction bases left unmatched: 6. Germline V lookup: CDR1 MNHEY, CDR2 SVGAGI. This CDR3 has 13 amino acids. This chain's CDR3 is CASRTREAGELFF. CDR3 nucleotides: TGTGCCAGCCGGACCCGGGAGGCCGGGGAGCTGTTTTTT.

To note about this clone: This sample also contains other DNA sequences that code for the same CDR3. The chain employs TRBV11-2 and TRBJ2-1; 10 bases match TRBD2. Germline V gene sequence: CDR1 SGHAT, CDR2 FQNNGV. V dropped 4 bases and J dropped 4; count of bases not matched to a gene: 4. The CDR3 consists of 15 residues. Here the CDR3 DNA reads TGTGCCAGCAGCTCGCTAGCGGGGGCGTACAATGAGCAGTTCTTC. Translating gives CASSSLAGAYNEQFF.

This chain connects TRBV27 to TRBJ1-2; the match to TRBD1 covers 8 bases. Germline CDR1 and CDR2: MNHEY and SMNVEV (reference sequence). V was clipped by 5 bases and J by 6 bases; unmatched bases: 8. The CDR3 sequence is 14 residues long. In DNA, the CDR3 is TGTGCCAGCAGTCCTCTATTACAGGGGGATGGCTACACCTTC. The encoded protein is CASSPLLQGDGYTF.

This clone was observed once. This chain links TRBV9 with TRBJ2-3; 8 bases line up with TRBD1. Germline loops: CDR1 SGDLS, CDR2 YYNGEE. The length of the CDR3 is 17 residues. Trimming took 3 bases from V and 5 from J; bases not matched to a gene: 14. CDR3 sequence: CASSALTGVGAGDTQYF. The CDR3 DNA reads TGTGCCAGCAGCGCCTTGACAGGGGTGGGAGCCGGAGATACGCAGTATTTT.

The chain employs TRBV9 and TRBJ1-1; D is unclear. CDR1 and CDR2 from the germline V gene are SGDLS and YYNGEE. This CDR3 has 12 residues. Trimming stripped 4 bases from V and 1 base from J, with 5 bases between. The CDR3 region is CASSSQNTEAFF. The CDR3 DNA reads TGTGCCAGCAGCTCCCAGAACACTGAAGCTTTCTTT.

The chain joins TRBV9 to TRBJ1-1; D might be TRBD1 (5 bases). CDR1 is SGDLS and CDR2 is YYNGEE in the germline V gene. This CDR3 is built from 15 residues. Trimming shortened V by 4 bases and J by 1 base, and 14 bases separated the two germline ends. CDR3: CASSPSGTRNTEAFF. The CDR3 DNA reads TGTGCCAGCAGCCCTTCAGGGACTAGGAACACTGAAGCTTTCTTT. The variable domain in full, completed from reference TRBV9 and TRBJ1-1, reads DSGVTQTPKHLITATGQRVTLRCSPRSGDLSVYWYQQSLDQGLQFLIQYYNGEERAKGNILERFSAQQFPDLHSELNLSSLELGDSALYFCASSPSGTRNTEAFFGQGTRLTVV.

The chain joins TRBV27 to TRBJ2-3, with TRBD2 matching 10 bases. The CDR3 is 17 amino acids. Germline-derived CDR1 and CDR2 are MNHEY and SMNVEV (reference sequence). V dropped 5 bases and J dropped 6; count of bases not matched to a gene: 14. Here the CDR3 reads CASSPIRASGSGDTQYF. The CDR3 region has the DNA TGTGCCAGCAGTCCGATCAGGGCTAGCGGGAGTGGGGATACGCAGTATTTT.

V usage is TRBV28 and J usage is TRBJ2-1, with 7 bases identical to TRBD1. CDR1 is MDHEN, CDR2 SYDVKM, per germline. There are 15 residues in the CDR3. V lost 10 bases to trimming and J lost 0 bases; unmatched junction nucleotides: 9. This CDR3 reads CATRTGKHSYNEQFF. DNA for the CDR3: TGTGCCACCAGGACAGGCAAACACTCCTACAATGAGCAGTTCTTC.

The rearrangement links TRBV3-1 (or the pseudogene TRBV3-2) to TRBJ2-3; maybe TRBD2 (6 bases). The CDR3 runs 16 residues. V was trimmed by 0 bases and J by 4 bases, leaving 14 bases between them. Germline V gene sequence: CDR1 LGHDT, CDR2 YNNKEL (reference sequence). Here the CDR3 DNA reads TGTGCCAGCAGCCAAGATTACGCGGGGAGTTCAGATACGCAGTATTTT. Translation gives CASSQDYAGSSDTQYF.

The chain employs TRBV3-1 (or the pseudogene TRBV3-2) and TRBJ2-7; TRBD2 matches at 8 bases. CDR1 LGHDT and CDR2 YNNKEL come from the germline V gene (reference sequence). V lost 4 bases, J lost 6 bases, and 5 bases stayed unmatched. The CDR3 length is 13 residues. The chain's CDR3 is CASSPGLAREQYF. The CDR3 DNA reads TGTGCCAGCAGCCCTGGACTAGCTCGCGAGCAGTACTTC.